This T cell receptor (beta chain) was sequenced in a study of cytomegalovirus exposure and HLA in healthy donors. Study-wide background: Unique TCRs numbering roughly 85 million, obtained from HLA-typed donors, made up an early data release.

Study-wide findings and caveats: The authors listed 164 TCR beta chains as cytomegalovirus-associated. The majority of CMV-associated TCR beta chains were reported as apparently HLA-restricted in a later analysis. Most sequenced TCRs were rare (though some public TCRs occurred in many donors).

CDR1 is MNHEY and CDR2 is SVGAGI in the germline V gene. This CDR3 contains 15 residues. Trimming removed 4 bases at V and 3 bases at J, with 13 bases between. The PCR used 60 Vbeta and 13 Jbeta primers. The repertoire was sequenced with immunoSEQ multiplex PCR; TCRdb's copy has only in-frame clones and lacks some. Of about 210,000 clones in the sample, roughly 77% were seen once. Remarks on this clone: Its antigen is not known.

Sequenced material: PBMCs. J is TRBJ2-1 and V is TRBV6-5, with D tentatively TRBD2 (7 bases). The sequence was obtained from a man aged 35 to 55 in good health and CMV-seropositive. The CDR3 DNA is TGTGCCAGCAGTTCCTGGGGGGGCCTCTACAATGAGCAGTTCTTC. Its translation is CASSSWGGLYNEQFF.